Listed here are 30 T cell receptor beta chains from one sample, sequenced in a study of T cells after posttransplantation cyclophosphamide (dated by TCRdb to the mid-2010s). The library was prepared using the immunoSEQ multiplex PCR assay. As stored in TCRdb, this immuneACCESS dataset retains in-frame rearrangements with V and J assigned. A fraction of the clones does not appear; measured against another copy, unresolved V genes explain less than half of the discrepancy, and the remainder lacks a known reason. This sample is represented by approximately 34,000 clones, with no singletons among them. In total, the top ten clones hold approximately 7.2% of the sample. Sequenced material: PBMCs. Every receptor here comes from a woman in her 50s in good health and a related stem cell transplant donor.

This clone showed up many times. The chain uses TRBV28 and TRBJ2-5; 15 nucleotides agree with TRBD2. V lost 6 bases, J lost 3 bases, and 8 bases stayed unmatched. The length of the CDR3 is 17 residues. Per the germline V gene, CDR1 is MDHEN and CDR2 is SYDVKM. The CDR3 protein is CASRSSGTSGRKETQYF. DNA of the CDR3: TGTGCCAGCAGATCCAGCGGGACTAGCGGGAGGAAAGAGACCCAGTACTTC.

This clone was seen many times. The V call is TRBV11-2, the J call TRBJ2-7; a possible D gene is TRBD2 (6 bases). Per the germline V gene, CDR1 is SGHAT and CDR2 is FQNNGV. The CDR3 extends over 14 amino acids. The V end was cut by 6 bases, the J end by 1 base, with 13 bases between. The CDR3, as DNA: TGTGCCAGCAGGGCTCTCGCGGGATCCTACGAGCAGTACTTC. Translated, it gives CASRALAGSYEQYF.

This clone was recorded many times. The germline gene is not matched at one end of the junction; a read error may be the cause. The V gene is TRBV7-3, the J gene TRBJ2-2; D gene uncertain. Germline CDR1 SGHTA, CDR2 FQGTGA. The CDR3 is 13 residues long. CDR3 sequence reads: CASSAQNAGELFF. CDR3 nucleotides: TGTGCCAGCAGCGCCCAGAACGCCGGGGAGCTGTTTTTT.

This rearrangement joins TRBV5-1 to TRBJ2-2, with D possibly matching TRBD1 (7 bases). Germline CDR1 reads SGHRS; CDR2 reads YFSETQ. The CDR3 has 14 residues. Trimming stripped 4 bases from V and 7 bases from J, with 14 bases between. CDR3 DNA sequence: TGCGCCAGCAGCGCGCAGGGGGGTATCGGGGAGCTGTTTTTT. Translation: CASSAQGGIGELFF.

This clone was seen only a few times. This chain uses TRBV29-1 with TRBJ2-7; 8 bases align to TRBD1. CDR3 size: 14 residues. With V trimmed by 7 bases and J by 1 base, 9 bases remained unmatched. Germline V gives CDR1 SQVTM, CDR2 ANQGSEA. In DNA form, the CDR3 reads TGCAGCGCCCGCCCCGGGACAGGATCCTACGAGCAGTACTTC. Translated: CSARPGTGSYEQYF.

There are many counts of this clone. This CDR3 is CASSLILAGDNEQFF. The CDR3 DNA sequence: TGTGCCAGCAGCTTAATACTAGCGGGAGACAATGAGCAGTTCTTC. The J gene is TRBJ2-1, the V gene TRBV7-3; 11 bases align to TRBD2. CDR1 and CDR2 from the germline V gene are SGHTA and FQGTGA. The CDR3 is 15 amino acids. J gave up 5 bases and V 1 base, and 1 base lay outside the gene matches.

In this sample, this clone turned up many times. This CDR3 is CASSRRGTYEQYF. The DNA for the CDR3 is TGTGCCAGCAGCCGGCGGGGTACCTACGAGCAGTACTTC. The rearrangement links TRBV7-2 to TRBJ2-7, with D possibly being TRBD2 (6 bases). Germline V lookup: CDR1 SGHTA, CDR2 FQGNSA. Trimming took off 5 bases at V and 2 bases at J, with 10 bases between the two ends. This CDR3 is built from 13 residues.

This clone has more than one count but fewer than ten. This chain connects TRBV18 to TRBJ2-5, with 11 bases identical to TRBD1. The CDR3 extends over 15 amino acids. From germline, CDR1 is KGHSH and CDR2 LQKENI. With V trimmed by 7 bases and J by 3 bases, 7 bases remained unmatched. The CDR3 loop is CASYRTGGEEETQYF. As DNA, the CDR3 is TGTGCCAGCTACAGGACAGGGGGCGAGGAAGAGACCCAGTACTTC.

The rearrangement uses TRBV7-9 and TRBJ2-3; 12 nucleotides match TRBD2. CDR1 is SEHNR and CDR2 is FQNEAQ in the germline V gene (reference sequence). The V and J ends lost 5 bases and 0 bases, in that order; junction bases with no gene match: 3. The length of the CDR3 is 16 residues. The CDR3 DNA sequence: TGTGCCAGCAGCCGGACTAGCGGGGTCAGCACAGATACGCAGTATTTT. As protein: CASSRTSGVSTDTQYF.

This clone has at least ten counts. This chain connects TRBV5-6 to TRBJ1-4; 8 nucleotides match TRBD1. Unmatched junction bases numbered 8, after V lost 0 bases and J lost 10 bases. The CDR3 contains 15 residues. CDR1 is SGHDT and CDR2 is YYEEEE in the germline V gene. The DNA for the CDR3 is TGTGCCAGCAGCTTGGCAGGGGGCGGCTGGGTAAAACTGTTTTTT. Protein: CASSLAGGGWVKLFF.

This clone has at least ten counts. V gene TRBV5-1 combines with J gene TRBJ2-7; 7 bases are a match to TRBD1. This CDR3 is built from 15 residues. V dropped 4 bases and J dropped 2; count of bases not matched to a gene: 9. Looked up from germline, CDR1 is SGHRS and CDR2 is YFSETQ. The CDR3 region has the DNA TGCGCCAGCAGCCCCCGACAGGGTTTTACCTACGAGCAGTACTTC. Translation: CASSPRQGFTYEQYF. The entire variable domain, with the rest obtained from reference TRBV5-1 and TRBJ2-7, is as follows: KAGVTQTPRYLIKTRGQQVTLSCSPISGHRSVSWYQQTPGQGLQFLFEYFSETQRNKGNFPGRFSGRQFSNSRSEMNVSTLELGDSALYLCASSPRQGFTYEQYFGPGTRLTVT.

This clone was recorded many times. V and J are TRBV5-4 and TRBJ1-2; TRBD1 might be the D (5 bases). The CDR3 length is 13 residues. V dropped 1 base and J dropped 7 bases, with 11 bases sitting between them. CDR1 and CDR2 (germline): SGHNT, YYREEE (reference sequence). CDR3 nucleotide sequence: TGTGCCAGCAGCTTGACGGGGGACGGTGGCTACACCTTC. Residues: CASSLTGDGGYTF.

Ten or more counts support this clone. This chain connects TRBV12-3 or TRBV12-4 to TRBJ1-2, with D possibly TRBD1 on 5 matching bases. This CDR3 has 15 residues. V gave up 2 bases and J gave up 4 bases, with 14 bases separating them. The CDR3 loop is CASSLLAADTYGYTF. The CDR3 nucleotides read TGTGCCAGCAGTTTATTGGCGGCGGACACCTATGGCTACACCTTC.

A few counts support this clone. The chain couples TRBV4-3 to TRBJ2-2, with a possible D match to TRBD1 (8 bases). The germline gives CDR1 LGHNA, CDR2 YSLEER. This CDR3 region has 22 residues. V was clipped by 0 bases and J by 5 bases, with 31 bases between them. CDR3 in DNA: TGCGCCAGCAGCCAAGATGGGGCAGGGAGAGGGTTCAACAGGGGGGGTACCGGGGAGCTGTTTTTT. Protein product: CASSQDGAGRGFNRGGTGELFF.

This clone occurred many times. The V gene is TRBV9, the J gene TRBJ2-7; no firm D call. The germline V gene encodes CDR1 SGDLS and CDR2 YYNGEE. V was pared by 0 bases and J by 0 bases, with 7 bases between. The CDR3 runs to 14 residues. CDR3 loop: CASSVAGISYEQYF. CDR3 nucleotides: TGTGCCAGCAGCGTAGCAGGTATCTCCTACGAGCAGTACTTC. The full variable domain, with the rest looked up from reference TRBV9 and TRBJ2-7, is DSGVTQTPKHLITATGQRVTLRCSPRSGDLSVYWYQQSLDQGLQFLIQYYNGEERAKGNILERFSAQQFPDLHSELNLSSLELGDSALYFCASSVAGISYEQYFGPGTRLTVT.

The V gene is TRBV27, the J gene TRBJ1-5; 8 bases match TRBD1. Germline V gene data show CDR1 as MNHEY and CDR2 as SMNVEV (reference sequence). This CDR3 comprises 14 residues. V shed 5 bases and J 7 bases; nucleotides not matched to a gene: 7. The CDR3 coding sequence is TGTGCCAGCAGTACAGGGGGTGTTCCCCAGCCCCAGCATTTT. Its translation: CASSTGGVPQPQHF.

This clone was counted only a few times. The gene calls are TRBV4-1 and TRBJ2-3; 9 nucleotides line up with TRBD2. CDR3 length equals 18 residues. Germline CDR1 and CDR2: MGHRA and YSYEKL. J lost 4 bases, V lost 8 bases, and 19 bases had no gene match. In DNA form, the CDR3 reads TGCGCCAGCGGCGGTGGACGCAGACTAGCGGTCCCCCCAGATACGCAGTATTTT. It specifies CASGGGRRLAVPPDTQYF.

In this sample, this clone turned up many times. Here the CDR3 DNA reads TGCGCCAGCAGCGGACAGCCTAACACTGAAGCTTTCTTT. Its translation: CASSGQPNTEAFF. The chain uses TRBV10-2 and TRBJ1-1, with D perhaps TRBD1 (6 bases). The CDR3 has 13 amino acids. Germline V gene sequence: CDR1 WSHSY, CDR2 SAAADI. Trimming left V 6 bases short and J 2 bases short, with 10 bases between.

This clone has at least ten counts. The CDR3 loop is CASSWTGSNTEAFF. In nucleotides, the CDR3 is TGTGCCAGTAGTTGGACAGGGTCGAACACTGAAGCTTTCTTT. The V call is TRBV19, the J call TRBJ1-1; TRBD1 matches at 8 bases. The trim removed 5 bases at V and 1 base at J, leaving 3 bases unmatched. Germline V gene data show CDR1 as LNHDA and CDR2 as SQIVND (reference sequence). The CDR3 covers 14 residues.

Many counts were recorded for this clone. The J gene is TRBJ1-1, the V gene TRBV12-5; D remains ambiguous. V was trimmed by 1 base and J by 1 base, leaving 10 bases between them. The CDR3 is 15 residues long. CDR1 and CDR2 from the germline V gene are LGHNT and FRNRAP. The chain's CDR3 is CASGLATLGNTEAFF. CDR3 sequence (DNA): TGTGCTAGTGGTTTGGCGACCCTAGGGAACACTGAAGCTTTCTTT.

The chain is built from TRBV9 and TRBJ2-3, with 7 bases fitting TRBD1. Germline CDR1 and CDR2: SGDLS and YYNGEE. This CDR3 region has 14 residues. Trimming removed 2 bases from V and 5 bases from J; junction bases left unmatched: 5. CDR3 nucleotides: TGTGCCAGCAGCGTCGGGACAGAGAGAGATACGCAGTATTTT. Translation gives CASSVGTERDTQYF.

Ten or more counts support this clone. The chain couples TRBV19 to TRBJ1-5, with 10 bases fitting TRBD1. Germline values: CDR1 LNHDA, CDR2 SQIVND (reference sequence). This CDR3 region has 19 residues. The ends lost 4 bases at V and 0 bases at J; junction bases unmatched: 12. CDR3 sequence: CASSRDRDRGQDSNQPQHF. In DNA, the CDR3 is TGTGCCAGTAGTAGGGACAGGGACAGGGGCCAAGATAGCAATCAGCCCCAGCATTTT.

This clone has ten or more counts. V is TRBV24-1 and J is TRBJ1-2; no firm D call. Germline V gene sequence: CDR1 KGHDR, CDR2 SFDVKD. This CDR3 has 12 residues. Deletions cut 4 bases from V and 6 bases from J, with 8 bases between. CDR3 protein: CATSDRRDGYTF. DNA of the CDR3: TGTGCCACCAGTGACCGGAGGGATGGCTACACCTTC.

This clone was observed at least ten times. This chain joins TRBV28 and TRBJ2-7; D ambiguous. The V gene lost 3 bases and the J gene lost 1 base, with 10 bases spanning the gap. CDR1 and CDR2 (germline): MDHEN, SYDVKM. The CDR3 contains 14 residues. The CDR3 region has the DNA TGTGCCAGCAGTTTTTCAGACTTTTCCTACGAGCAGTACTTC. It is translated as CASSFSDFSYEQYF. Using reference TRBV28 and TRBJ2-7 for the parts outside the CDR3, the full variable domain is DVKVTQSSRYLVKRTGEKVFLECVQDMDHENMFWYRQDPGLGLRLIYFSYDVKMKEKGDIPEGYSVSREKKERFSLILESASTNQTSMYLCASSFSDFSYEQYFGPGTRLTVT.

At least ten counts were recorded for this clone. The chain has TRBV5-1 and TRBJ2-7; TRBD1 matches 7 bases. Losses at the gene ends were 4 bases for V and 2 bases for J; bases not matched to a gene: 12. Germline V gives CDR1 SGHRS, CDR2 YFSETQ. The CDR3 is made up of 16 amino acids. This CDR3 is CASSPIRDSSTYEQYF. The CDR3 DNA follows: TGCGCCAGCAGCCCTATACGGGACAGTAGTACCTACGAGCAGTACTTC.

At least ten counts were recorded for this clone. This sequence joins TRBV7-2 and TRBJ2-1; TRBD1 is a possible D gene (5 bases). Trimming took off 3 bases at V and 10 bases at J, with 13 bases between the two ends. From germline, CDR1 is SGHTA and CDR2 FQGNSA. This CDR3 spans 13 amino acids. This CDR3 is CASSFTRAGEQFF. The CDR3 DNA reads TGTGCCAGCAGCTTCACCAGGGCAGGAGAGCAGTTCTTC.

This clone was seen more than once but under ten times. The chain uses TRBV30 and TRBJ2-7; either TRBD1 or TRBD2 may supply D (5 bases each). The CDR3 is made up of 11 amino acids. Germline V gene lookup returns CDR1 GTSNPN and CDR2 SVGIG (reference sequence). Trimming removed 7 bases from V and 2 bases from J, with 9 bases in between. This CDR3 reads CASRGAYEQYF. CDR3 nucleotide sequence: TGTGCCTCCCGAGGGGCCTACGAGCAGTACTTC.

This clone was detected many times. This chain links TRBV5-6 with TRBJ2-7; D possibly corresponds to TRBD1 (6 bases). This CDR3 has 15 residues. Germline CDR1 and CDR2: SGHDT and YYEEEE. The V and J ends lost 3 bases and 4 bases respectively, with 17 bases between them. The CDR3 nucleotides read TGTGCCAGCAGCTCGTGGGGTACAGGGCCTTACGAGCAGTACTTC. This codes for CASSSWGTGPYEQYF.

The V and J genes are TRBV9 and TRBJ2-7; a weak D match, TRBD2 (7 bases). The CDR3 contains 15 residues. V gave up 3 bases and J gave up 1 base, with 14 bases separating them. Germline CDR1 is SGDLS and CDR2 is YYNGEE. The CDR3 nucleotides read TGTGCCAGCAGCGGAGGGGGGGACCCATCCTACGAGCAGTACTTC. It yields the protein CASSGGGDPSYEQYF.

This rearrangement joins TRBV7-2 to TRBJ2-7, with 8 positions matching TRBD2. The CDR3 consists of 15 residues. The germline V gene has CDR1 SGHTA and CDR2 FQGNSA. With 2 bases clipped from V and 4 bases from J, the junction kept 7 bases outside the gene matches. The CDR3 sequence is CASSLTSGVIYEQYF. CDR3 nucleotides: TGTGCCAGCAGCTTAACTAGCGGTGTCATTTACGAGCAGTACTTC.